These 19 T cell receptor beta chains were all obtained from the same sample, sequenced in a study of tissue T cells after allogeneic stem cell transplantation. Time point defined: mouse harvest day 14 after allogeneic transplant. Each mouse received 10^7 T-cell-depleted marrow cells plus 10^6 splenic CD5+ T cells by tail vein. TCRdb's table, derived via immunoSEQ multiplex PCR, lists solely in-frame clones and lacks some. The table lists about 4,400 clones, roughly half of them singletons. What was sequenced was lymph node tissue. These receptors were collected from a female BALB/c mouse given C57BL/6 T cells with graft-versus-host disease after an allogeneic hematopoietic cell transplant.

In regard to this clone: The germline and genes are mouse ones. The read halts 1 residue ahead of the CDR3 end, with the missing end drawn from the germline J gene. This chain links TRBV3 with TRBJ2-3; TRBD2 matches 9 bases. CDR3 length equals 15 residues. The V segment lost 3 bases and the J segment 0 bases; nucleotides outside the gene matches: 1. Germline V gene data show CDR1 as SNHLY and CDR2 as FYNGKV (reference sequence). CDR3 DNA (partial): TGTGCCAGCAGCTTTGGGGGGGCTAGTGCAGAAACGCTGTAT. The encoded protein is CASSFGGASAETLY. The entire CDR3 is CASSFGGASAETLYF.

As for this clone: The genes are named according to mouse. The read ends 1 residue shy of where the CDR3 ends; the end is completed using the germline J gene. The chain recombines TRBV26 with TRBJ1-1; a weak D match, TRBD1 (5 bases). Trimming shortened V by 1 base and J by 0 bases, and 6 bases separated the two germline ends. The CDR3 is made up of 14 amino acids. Looked up from germline, CDR1 is KGHPV and CDR2 is FQNQEV (reference sequence). Partial CDR3 DNA: TGTGCCAGCAGTCTGTGGACAACAAACACAGAAGTCTTC. Amino acids: CASSLWTTNTEVF. The full CDR3 protein is CASSLWTTNTEVFF.

This clone appeared a few times. Gene names denote mouse genes. The CDR3 is cut off 1 residue early in the read; its end comes from the germline J gene. The chain is built from TRBV2 and TRBJ2-1, with D perhaps TRBD2 (7 bases). CDR1 and CDR2 (germline): LGHNA, YSYQKL. Trimming shortened V by 0 bases and J by 7 bases, and 13 bases separated the two germline ends. The CDR3 length is 15 residues. The CDR3 DNA, read in part, is TGTGCCAGCAGCCAAGATAGGGGGGCAGGGGCTGAGCAGTTC. Its protein product is CASSQDRGAGAEQF. The whole CDR3 region reads CASSQDRGAGAEQFF.

A remark on this clone: Here the gene names and germline are mouse. With the read ending 1 residue before the CDR3 end, the germline J gene is used to fill in that end. The chain recombines TRBV31 with TRBJ2-7; 9 positions agree with TRBD1. Looked up from germline, CDR1 is GKSSPN and CDR2 is SITVG. The CDR3 covers 13 residues. Trimming removed 2 bases from V and 4 bases from J; junction bases left unmatched: 3. The CDR3 here is CAWSRQGGYEQYF. The part of the CDR3 DNA that was read is TGTGCCTGGAGTAGACAGGGGGGGTATGAACAGTAC.

By sample share, this clone is medium-sized (0.01 to 0.1%). Gene and germline names: mouse. The sequenced fragment ends 1 residue before the CDR3 boundary, so the rest is inferred from the germline J gene. The chain recombines TRBV13-1 with TRBJ2-7; 10 bases map to TRBD2. Germline CDR1 and CDR2: NSHNY and SYGAGN. V was pared by 2 bases and J by 7 bases, with 3 bases of the junction left unmatched. The CDR3 is made up of 13 amino acids. CDR3: CASSDWGGREQYF. The CDR3 bases that were read are TGTGCCAGCAGTGACTGGGGGGGCAGGGAACAGTAC.

In the case of this clone: Gene and germline names: mouse. The CDR3 end is not reached by the read, which stops 1 residue before it; the germline J gene fills it in. The rearrangement uses TRBV23 and TRBJ1-4; the table's D call, TRBD1, has no DNA check behind it. CDR1 KGHTA and CDR2 FQNQQP come from the germline V gene. The CDR3 has 16 amino acids. CDR3 in amino acids: CSSSQMGQGGNERLFF. The sequenced CDR3 bases are TGCTCCAGCAGTCAAATGGGACAGGGGGGCAACGAAAGATTATTT.

This clone was seen only a few times. The genes and germline here are from mouse. The read ends 1 residue shy of where the CDR3 ends; the end is completed using the germline J gene. V gene TRBV2 combines with J gene TRBJ1-4; D may be TRBD1 (5 bases). This CDR3 contains 15 residues. The ends were cut back, 0 bases at V and 2 bases at J, with 7 bases in the middle. Germline CDR1 reads LGHNA; CDR2 reads YSYQKL. CDR3 DNA, as far as it was read: TGTGCCAGCAGCCAAGAGGGGGGATCCAACGAAAGATTATTT. Protein: CASSQEGGSNERLF. The CDR3 as a whole reads CASSQEGGSNERLFF.

Concerning this clone: The genes and germline here are from mouse. The CDR3 goes on 1 residue after the read ends, and that part is filled in from the germline J gene. V is TRBV23 and J is TRBJ2-2. Germline V gene sequence: CDR1 KGHTA, CDR2 FQNQQP. The CDR3 is 14 amino acids. The part of the CDR3 DNA that was read is TGCTCCAGCAGTCAATCGGCGGGTCCCGGGCAGCTCTAC. Translating it yields CSSSQSAGPGQLY. The entire CDR3 protein is CSSSQSAGPGQLYF.

This clone was observed a single time. Each gene name is a mouse one. The CDR3 extends 1 residue past the end of the read, so its final part is completed from the germline J gene. The genes are TRBV5 and TRBJ2-1, with D possibly being TRBD2 (6 bases). Between the trimmed V and J ends, which lost 0 bases and 2 bases, there was a span of 14 bases. CDR3 length: 17 amino acids. Per germline, CDR1 LGHNA and CDR2 YNLKQL (reference sequence). Here the CDR3 reads CASSQDKAGDYYAEQFF. The DNA read from the CDR3 is TGTGCCAGCAGCCAAGATAAGGCTGGGGATTACTATGCTGAGCAGTTC.

Comment on this clone: The listed genes are named as in mouse. The covered CDR3 bases are TGTGCCAGCAGACGGGGACAGGGAGGCGAACAGTAC. Amino acid sequence: CASRRGQGGEQY. The CDR3 as a whole reads CASRRGQGGEQYF. The V and J genes are TRBV26 and TRBJ2-7, with 9 positions matching TRBD1. The CDR3 end lies 1 residue beyond the end of the read and is filled in from the germline J gene. Germline V gene lookup returns CDR1 KGHPV and CDR2 FQNQEV (reference sequence). V lost 6 bases to trimming and J lost 7 bases; unmatched junction nucleotides: 7. CDR3 length: 13 amino acids.

A note on this clone: Each gene name is a mouse one. The read terminates 1 residue before the CDR3 end, so the remaining end is supplied by the germline J gene. The V call is TRBV5, the J call TRBJ2-7, with a possible D match to TRBD2 (7 bases). CDR1 is LGHNA, CDR2 YNLKQL, per germline (reference sequence). The CDR3 runs 17 residues. V was clipped by 0 bases and J by 0 bases, with 15 bases between them. CDR3 bases read: TGTGCCAGCAGCCAAGATGCTGGGGGCCTACTCTCCTATGAACAGTAC. This encodes CASSQDAGGLLSYEQY. The whole CDR3 sequence reads CASSQDAGGLLSYEQYF.

This clone has only a few counts. The gene names given are mouse names. The read terminates 1 residue before the CDR3 end, so the remaining end is supplied by the germline J gene. The rearrangement links TRBV13-2 to TRBJ2-7; no clear D gene. The V gene lost 0 bases and the J gene lost 0 bases, with 7 bases spanning the gap. Looked up from germline, CDR1 is NNHNN and CDR2 is SYGAGS (reference sequence). The CDR3 length is 14 residues. CDR3 DNA, as far as it was read: TGTGCCAGCGGTGATGCGGTCAACTCCTATGAACAGTAC. Protein sequence: CASGDAVNSYEQY. The whole CDR3 sequence reads CASGDAVNSYEQYF.

Remarks on this clone: Germline and genes here are mouse. The read finishes 1 residue shy of the CDR3 end, and the germline J gene is used to complete it. The genes are TRBV3 and TRBJ2-1, with 8 bases fitting TRBD2. The CDR3 consists of 15 residues. V shed 5 bases, J shed 3 bases, and the junction held 6 bases outside the gene matches. Germline V lookup: CDR1 SNHLY, CDR2 FYNGKV (reference sequence). The part of the CDR3 DNA that was read is TGTGCCAGCAGCCCGCCGGGGGGGCGCTATGCTGAGCAGTTC. Its translation: CASSPPGGRYAEQF. The full CDR3 protein reads CASSPPGGRYAEQFF.

Notes on this clone: Gene names denote mouse genes. The read gets to within 1 residue of the CDR3 end, and the germline J gene fills in the rest. The V call is TRBV13-2, the J call TRBJ1-4; TRBD1 matches 11 bases. CDR3 length equals 16 residues. CDR1 is NNHNN, CDR2 SYGAGS, per germline (reference sequence). The V gene end was trimmed by 3 bases and the J gene end by 4 bases; junction bases not matched to a gene: 5. The covered CDR3 bases are TGTGCCAGCGGTGGTCCGGGACAGGGGGACAACGAAAGATTATTT. As protein: CASGGPGQGDNERLF. The complete CDR3 reads CASGGPGQGDNERLFF.

This clone has only a few counts. Each gene name is a mouse one. The CDR3 goes on 1 residue after the read ends, and that part is filled in from the germline J gene. The chain recombines TRBV3 with TRBJ1-1, with D tentatively TRBD1 (6 bases). CDR1 and CDR2 (germline): SNHLY, FYNGKV (reference sequence). V was clipped by 3 bases and J by 0 bases, with 8 bases between them. This CDR3 has 14 residues. The CDR3 protein is CASSLGHSNTEVFF. CDR3 DNA, as far as it was read: TGTGCCAGCAGCTTGGGACACTCAAACACAGAAGTCTTC.

About this clone itself: Here the gene names and germline are mouse. The read ends 1 residue shy of where the CDR3 ends; the end is completed using the germline J gene. J is TRBJ2-5 and V is TRBV5; TRBD1 or TRBD2 may be the D gene (5 bases each). This CDR3 comprises 14 residues. V shed 0 bases and J shed 3 bases, with 7 bases lying between them. Per the germline V gene, CDR1 is LGHNA and CDR2 is YNLKQL (reference sequence). Partial CDR3 DNA: TGTGCCAGCAGCCAAGATCGGGGGCAAGACACCCAGTAC. Its protein product is CASSQDRGQDTQY. The full CDR3 protein reads CASSQDRGQDTQYF.

On this clone itself: Here the gene names and germline are mouse. The read ends 1 residue before the CDR3 terminus; that terminus is restored from the germline J gene. The V call is TRBV20, the J call TRBJ1-2; the D is unclear. The CDR3 spans 12 residues. Trimming took 5 bases from V and 0 from J, leaving 7 bases between them. The V gene's germline CDR1 is GFQATS and CDR2 STVNSAI. The covered CDR3 bases are TGTGGTGCTTTGACAACAAACTCCGACTACACC. This translates into CGALTTNSDYT. In full, the CDR3 reads CGALTTNSDYTF.

To note about this clone: The gene names here belong to mouse. The read ends 1 residue before the CDR3 terminus; that terminus is restored from the germline J gene. This sequence joins TRBV5 and TRBJ1-6; D is unresolved. TRBJ1-6 is reported as an ORF; its role is uncertain. The CDR3 covers 15 residues. With 0 bases removed from V and 2 bases from J, the gap between germline ends came to 5 bases. CDR1 and CDR2 from the germline V gene are LGHNA and YNLKQL (reference sequence). The sequenced part of the CDR3 DNA is TGTGCCAGCAGCCAAGACTCAACCTATAATTCGCCCCTCTAC. It specifies CASSQDSTYNSPLY. The full CDR3 protein is CASSQDSTYNSPLYF.

This clone was seen a few times. Mouse germline and gene names are used. The CDR3 here is CASSLEGGAYEQYF. CDR3 DNA (partial): TGTGCCAGCAGTCTGGAGGGGGGGGCCTATGAACAGTAC. The chain joins TRBV26 to TRBJ2-7, with a tentative D call TRBD2 (7 bases). The DNA ends 1 residue before the CDR3 does, and the rest of the CDR3 is filled in from the germline J gene. The CDR3 contains 14 residues. With 2 bases removed from V and 2 bases from J, the gap between germline ends came to 10 bases. Germline values: CDR1 KGHPV, CDR2 FQNQEV (reference sequence). Looking up the rest from reference TRBV26 and TRBJ2-7 gives the full variable domain: NSKVIQTPRYLVKGQGQKAKMRCIPEKGHPVVFWYQQNKNNEFKFLINFQNQEVLQQIDMTEKRFSAECPSNSPCSLEIQSSEAGDSALYLCASSLEGGAYEQYFGPGTRLTVL.